The entry below gives a single T cell receptor (beta chain) sequence along with its context. This sample was taken from a study of blood T cell repertoires in COVID-19. Libraries were prepared by immunoSEQ multiplex PCR; TCRdb keeps only in-frame clonotypes and omits some of them. The sample includes 300,000 or so clones, 85% to 90% of them seen just once. V lost 9 bases and J lost 4, with 9 bases in between. The CDR3 consists of 11 residues. The germline gives CDR1 LNHDA, CDR2 SQIVND (reference sequence). Sequencing input: peripheral blood. The chain employs TRBV19 and TRBJ1-1; D perhaps matches TRBD1 (5 bases). This receptor was obtained from a woman aged 25 to 39 with COVID-19, enrolled during active disease. CDR3 in amino acids: CASSGFTEAFF. In DNA form, the CDR3 reads TGTGCCAGCTCAGGGTTCACTGAAGCTTTCTTT.